These 16 T cell receptor beta chains came from one sample sequenced in a study of blood T cell repertoires in COVID-19. Only in-frame clones appear in the TCRdb table, and some are missing; sequencing was by immunoSEQ multiplex PCR. The data show around 140,000 clones, around nine tenths seen once. The sequenced material came from peripheral blood. The origin of the receptors is a woman aged 70-85 years with COVID-19, enrolled during active disease.

The chain combines TRBV4-1 with TRBJ1-1; 9 nucleotides line up with TRBD1. The trim removed 6 bases at V and 1 base at J, leaving 9 bases unmatched. The germline gives CDR1 MGHRA, CDR2 YSYEKL. CDR3 length: 16 residues. The CDR3 loop reads CASSQNRGRRNTEAFF. The CDR3 DNA follows: TGCGCCAGCAGTCAAAACAGGGGGCGAAGGAACACTGAAGCTTTCTTT.

V and J are TRBV27 and TRBJ2-7, with 8 bases matching TRBD1. CDR1 is MNHEY, CDR2 SMNVEV, per germline (reference sequence). Germline trimming cut 6 bases from V and 2 bases from J; bases unmatched to any gene: 6. The CDR3 spans 14 residues. Here the CDR3 DNA reads TGTGCCAGCAGGGGGACAGGACTCACCTACGAGCAGTACTTC. Protein sequence: CASRGTGLTYEQYF.

The rearrangement links TRBV30 to TRBJ2-3; D possibly corresponds to TRBD2 (5 bases). Germline V gene data show CDR1 as GTSNPN and CDR2 as SVGIG (reference sequence). CDR3 length: 16 residues. V was cut by 1 base and J by 4 bases, with 18 bases left in between. The chain's CDR3 is CAWSEGGTYGPDTQYF. The CDR3 coding sequence is TGTGCCTGGAGTGAAGGAGGCACCTACGGCCCAGATACGCAGTATTTT.

CDR3 loop: CASSASAGSVHFLGTDTQYF. The CDR3 bases are TGCGCCAGCAGCGCCTCAGCGGGGTCCGTTCATTTTCTTGGCACAGATACGCAGTATTTT. V usage is TRBV5-1 and J usage is TRBJ2-3; TRBD2 aligns across 7 bases. The junction had 21 bases not matched to a gene; V was cut back by 4 bases and J by 1 base. Germline loops: CDR1 SGHRS, CDR2 YFSETQ. CDR3 size: 20 residues.

The rearrangement links TRBV6-1 to TRBJ1-1; a possible D gene is TRBD1 (5 bases). The CDR3 totals 12 residues. V lost 6 bases and J 3 bases, leaving 8 bases between the germline ends. Germline values: CDR1 MNHNS, CDR2 SASEGT. For the CDR3, the DNA is TGTGCCAGCAGCGGCAGGGACACTGAAGCTTTCTTT. It specifies CASSGRDTEAFF.

The rearrangement joins TRBV6-6 to TRBJ2-2, with a tentative D call TRBD1 (6 bases). The CDR3 length is 16 residues. The ends were cut back, 6 bases at V and 3 bases at J, with 17 bases in the middle. From germline, CDR1 is MNHNY and CDR2 SVGAGI (reference sequence). The CDR3 protein is CASRALDRKDTGELFF. The CDR3 DNA follows: TGTGCCAGCAGGGCACTGGACAGAAAAGACACCGGGGAGCTGTTTTTT.

The chain joins TRBV5-1 to TRBJ2-2, with D tentatively TRBD1 (5 bases). Trimming left V 4 bases short and J 2 bases short, with 12 bases between. Germline assignment: CDR1 SGHRS and CDR2 YFSETQ. The length of the CDR3 is 15 residues. The CDR3 DNA reads TGCGCCAGCAGCAACCCCCAGGGTAACACCGGGGAGCTGTTTTTT. Translation gives CASSNPQGNTGELFF. The full variable domain, its missing parts supplied by reference TRBV5-1 and TRBJ2-2, is KAGVTQTPRYLIKTRGQQVTLSCSPISGHRSVSWYQQTPGQGLQFLFEYFSETQRNKGNFPGRFSGRQFSNSRSEMNVSTLELGDSALYLCASSNPQGNTGELFFGEGSRLTVL.

The count of this clone is one. V gene TRBV19 combines with J gene TRBJ2-7; TRBD2 matches at 9 bases. The CDR3 loop spans 16 amino acids. Germline V CDR1 and CDR2: LNHDA, SQIVND (reference sequence). J gave up 3 bases and V 0 bases, and 6 bases lay outside the gene matches. The CDR3: CASSIDAGLAVYEQYF. The CDR3 nucleotides are TGTGCCAGTAGTATAGATGCGGGACTAGCCGTCTACGAGCAGTACTTC. The full variable domain, in which reference TRBV19 and TRBJ2-7 provide the parts outside the CDR3, is DGGITQSPKYLFRKEGQNVTLSCEQNLNHDAMYWYRQDPGQGLRLIYYSQIVNDFQKGDIAEGYSVSREKKESFPLTVTSAQKNPTAFYLCASSIDAGLAVYEQYFGPGTRLTVT.

The rearrangement joins TRBV2 to TRBJ1-2, with TRBD1 identical over 11 bases. The CDR3 sequence is 17 residues long. Germline lookup yields CDR1 SNHLY and CDR2 FYNNEI. The trim removed 3 bases at V and 2 bases at J, leaving 8 bases unmatched. The CDR3: CASSDRTGGPANYGYTF. CDR3 bases: TGTGCCAGCAGTGATCGGACAGGGGGCCCGGCAAACTATGGCTACACCTTC.

The chain employs TRBV24-1 and TRBJ1-5; TRBD1 matches at 9 bases. V shed 7 bases and J 1 base; nucleotides not matched to a gene: 7. This CDR3 is 16 amino acids long. CDR1 is KGHDR, CDR2 SFDVKD, per germline. CDR3 nucleotide sequence: TGTGCCACCAGCGGGGGACAGGGTTGGAGCAATCAGCCCCAGCATTTT. Translating it yields CATSGGQGWSNQPQHF.

The chain couples TRBV5-5 to TRBJ1-6; no clear D. This CDR3 is 19 amino acids long. Germline V gene data show CDR1 as SGHKS and CDR2 as YYEKEE (reference sequence). V was trimmed by 0 bases and J by 2 bases, leaving 18 bases between them. The CDR3 nucleotides are TGTGCCAGCAGCTTGGCCTTAAGCATGGGAGGGACCTATAATTCACCCCTCCACTTT. This gives the protein CASSLALSMGGTYNSPLHF.

The chain employs TRBV5-1 and TRBJ1-6; the D gene is possibly TRBD1 (6 bases). Trimming cost V 0 bases and J 7 bases, with 11 bases left between them. Germline lookup yields CDR1 SGHRS and CDR2 YFSETQ. CDR3 length: 15 residues. CDR3 DNA sequence: TGCGCCAGCAGCTTGGAGGGGGGGGAGAATTCACCCCTCCACTTT. Its protein is CASSLEGGENSPLHF.

The chain employs TRBV10-3 and TRBJ1-5; D is perhaps TRBD1 (5 bases). The CDR3 totals 13 residues. Germline loops: CDR1 ENHRY, CDR2 SYGVKD. V lost 10 bases to trimming and J lost 7 bases, with 17 bases between them. CDR3 residues: CATRPDNVQPQHF. The CDR3 DNA reads TGTGCCACCCGTCCGGACAACGTCCAGCCCCAGCATTTT.

The rearrangement uses TRBV3-1 (or the pseudogene TRBV3-2) and TRBJ1-4; D remains unclear. Trimming cost V 0 bases and J 8 bases, with 10 bases left between them. The CDR3 is 14 residues long. Germline V gene sequence: CDR1 LGHDT, CDR2 YNNKEL (reference sequence). In DNA, the CDR3 is TGTGCCAGCAGCCAAGAAAGGTCGAGGGAAAAACTGTTTTTT. Translated: CASSQERSREKLFF.

This clone was recorded once. V usage is TRBV7-8 and J usage is TRBJ1-3, with 7 bases aligning to TRBD1. CDR3 length: 15 amino acids. V dropped 2 bases and J dropped 2; count of bases not matched to a gene: 3. Germline CDR1 is SGHVS and CDR2 is FQNEAQ. The CDR3, as DNA: TGTGCCAGCAGCTTAACAGGGGTTACTGGAAACACCATATATTTT. The encoded protein is CASSLTGVTGNTIYF.

This rearrangement joins TRBV18 to TRBJ2-2; TRBD1 aligns across 9 bases. Germline V gives CDR1 KGHSH, CDR2 LQKENI. The CDR3 spans 15 residues. The junction had 4 bases not matched to a gene; V was cut back by 5 bases and J by 3 bases. CDR3 in DNA: TGTGCCAGCTCATCACGGGACAGGGACACCGGGGAGCTGTTTTTT. This gives the protein CASSSRDRDTGELFF.